This TCR beta chain was profiled in a study of blood T cell repertoires in COVID-19. Study details: Samples came from the United States, Italy and Spain, spanning acute and convalescent COVID-19. Sources were T cells, B-cell-depleted T cells, or PBMCs; the material itself was cDNA or gDNA.

Trimming cost V 4 bases and J 5 bases; bases outside gene matches: 5. This CDR3 is built from 15 residues. Germline assignment: CDR1 MGHRA and CDR2 YSYEKL. Per the original methods: Reference gene primer amplification yielded estimated nucleated cell counts. Profiled with immunoSEQ multiplex PCR; TCRdb holds only in-frame clones, not every one. The V and J calls and clone size come from that table; D and trimming were worked out from the DNA. The table records 200,000 to 250,000 clones, around 80% of them present only once. The chain recombines TRBV4-1 with TRBJ2-1, with 10 nucleotides matching TRBD1. This TCR derives from a woman in her 70s with acute or convalescent COVID-19. The specimen sequenced was peripheral blood. In nucleotides, the CDR3 is TGCGCCAGCAGCCGGGGACAGGGGATGGACAATGAGCAGTTCTTC. This codes for CASSRGQGMDNEQFF.